A single sample is the source of the 6 T cell receptor beta chains below, sequenced in a study of blood T cell repertoires in COVID-19. The protocol was immunoSEQ multiplex PCR, while the TCRdb copy is restricted to in-frame clones and leaves out a portion. Among about 180,000 clones listed, more than 75% were seen once. The sequencing input was peripheral blood. Receptor source: a woman between 50 and 59 years old with COVID-19, enrolled during active disease.

This chain connects TRBV28 to TRBJ2-7; 11 bases are shared with TRBD1. V trimming: 3 bases; J trimming: 2 bases; junction bases outside the gene matches: 3. CDR1 and CDR2 (germline): MDHEN, SYDVKM. This CDR3 has 15 amino acids. CDR3 in amino acids: CASSLGQGGTYEQYF. CDR3 nucleotide sequence: TGTGCCAGCAGTTTGGGACAGGGGGGTACCTACGAGCAGTACTTC.

Comments on this clone: This specimen includes other DNA sequences encoding the same CDR3. The chain joins TRBV30 to TRBJ1-3; maybe TRBD1 (5 bases). CDR1 GTSNPN and CDR2 SVGIG come from the germline V gene (reference sequence). Trimming took off 2 bases at V and 1 base at J, with 6 bases between the two ends. The CDR3 has 13 amino acids. CDR3 sequence (DNA): TGTGCCTGGAGTAGGGGTTCTGGAAACACCATATATTTT. As protein: CAWSRGSGNTIYF.

This chain joins TRBV25-1 and TRBJ1-6; D might be TRBD1 (6 bases). Germline lookup yields CDR1 MGHDK and CDR2 SYGVNS. There are 14 residues in the CDR3. V dropped 4 bases and J dropped 4 bases, with 8 bases sitting between them. The CDR3 reads CASSVGGYNSPLHF. Here the CDR3 DNA reads TGTGCCAGCAGTGTAGGGGGATATAATTCACCCCTCCACTTT.

This sequence joins TRBV6-5 and TRBJ1-2; D not certain. Germline CDR1 is MNHEY and CDR2 is SVGAGI. The germline V and J ends were trimmed by 10 bases and 4 bases, with 7 bases remaining between them. The CDR3 covers 10 residues. The CDR3 nucleotides are TGTGCCATGAGGGTCTATGGCTACACCTTC. As protein: CAMRVYGYTF.

The V and J genes are TRBV11-3 and TRBJ2-5, with 7 bases that match TRBD2. Trimming cost V 3 bases and J 2 bases; bases outside gene matches: 3. Per the germline V gene, CDR1 is SGHNT and CDR2 is YENEEA. The CDR3 spans 14 residues. The CDR3 loop is CASSLGGSQETQYF. The CDR3 region has the DNA TGTGCCAGCAGCTTGGGCGGGAGTCAAGAGACCCAGTACTTC.

CDR3 sequence (DNA): TGTGCCAGCAGTGAACGCTTCGACTACTCTAGGGGGGAGCTGTTTTTT. This translates into CASSERFDYSRGELFF. The V and J genes are TRBV25-1 and TRBJ2-2, with D perhaps TRBD2 (5 bases). The V end was cut by 2 bases, the J end by 8 bases, with 18 bases between. CDR1 MGHDK and CDR2 SYGVNS come from the germline V gene. This CDR3 is built from 16 residues.